Listed below are T cell receptor beta chains from one sample, sequenced in a study of a mutant IDH1 vaccine in newly diagnosed glioma. Produced via immunoSEQ multiplex PCR; TCRdb's table is partial and in-frame only. The table lists tens of thousands of clones, 80% to 90% of them singletons. Sequences were derived from PBMCs, sampled from a glioma patient treated with radiotherapy, temozolomide or both. These receptors came from a man aged 18 to 30 with glioma. Both conserved end residues are part of each CDR3. The order of the fields is J gene, V gene, D gene, clone size, CDR3 protein, CDR3 DNA. A D gene is named only where the DNA matches it firmly. A row's size may be missing; if present it is once, few, many or a size class.

j_gene: TRBJ2-1
v_gene: TRBV10-3
d_gene: NA
abundance: NA
CDR3aa: CATNPLSSHLSYNEQFF
CDR3nt: TGTGCCACCAACCCTCTTAGCTCTCACTTATCCTACAATGAGCAGTTCTTC

j_gene: TRBJ1-5
v_gene: TRBV27
d_gene: NA
abundance: NA
CDR3aa: CASSLMALGNQPQHF
CDR3nt: TGTGCCAGCAGTTTAATGGCCCTGGGCAATCAGCCCCAGCATTTT

j_gene: TRBJ1-2
v_gene: TRBV2
d_gene: NA
abundance: NA
CDR3aa: CASTPLGTQANYGYTF
CDR3nt: TGTGCCAGCACCCCTCTGGGGACCCAGGCCAACTATGGCTACACCTTC

j_gene: TRBJ2-1
v_gene: TRBV12-5
d_gene: TRBD2
abundance: NA
CDR3aa: CASGLGTSGFSYNEQFF
CDR3nt: TGTGCTAGTGGTCTCGGGACTAGCGGTTTCTCCTACAATGAGCAGTTCTTC

j_gene: TRBJ2-7
v_gene: TRBV6-4
d_gene: NA
abundance: NA
CDR3aa: CASSDSGRPGREQYF
CDR3nt: TGTGCCAGCAGTGACTCAGGCCGACCGGGTAGGGAGCAGTACTTC

j_gene: TRBJ2-7
v_gene: TRBV4-3
d_gene: NA
abundance: NA
CDR3aa: CASSHTLDGLNEQYF
CDR3nt: TGCGCCAGCAGCCACACCCTCGACGGGCTCAACGAGCAGTACTTC

j_gene: TRBJ2-1
v_gene: TRBV7-2
d_gene: TRBD1
abundance: NA
CDR3aa: CASSLGGQSYNEQFF
CDR3nt: TGTGCCAGCAGCTTAGGGGGACAGAGCTACAATGAGCAGTTCTTC

j_gene: TRBJ2-7
v_gene: TRBV6-5
d_gene: NA
abundance: NA
CDR3aa: CASSYSGFSYEQYF
CDR3nt: TGTGCCAGCAGTTACTCGGGATTCTCCTACGAGCAGTACTTC

j_gene: TRBJ1-4
v_gene: TRBV6-6
d_gene: NA
abundance: NA
CDR3aa: CASSYPGGYEKLFF
CDR3nt: TGTGCCAGCAGTTACCCCGGGGGCTATGAAAAACTGTTTTTT

j_gene: TRBJ1-6
v_gene: TRBV6-5
d_gene: TRBD1
abundance: few
CDR3aa: CASSYSGTDGSPLHF
CDR3nt: TGTGCCAGCAGTTACTCCGGGACAGACGGATCACCCCTCCACTTT

j_gene: TRBJ2-2
v_gene: TRBV27
d_gene: NA
abundance: NA
CDR3aa: CASSVTKNTGELFF
CDR3nt: TGTGCCAGCAGTGTCACAAAGAACACCGGGGAGCTGTTTTTT

j_gene: TRBJ1-1
v_gene: TRBV7-9
d_gene: NA
abundance: NA
CDR3aa: CASSSWGELNTEAFF
CDR3nt: TGTGCCAGCAGCTCCTGGGGGGAGTTGAACACTGAAGCTTTCTTT

j_gene: TRBJ1-1
v_gene: TRBV5-1
d_gene: NA
abundance: NA
CDR3aa: CASSLEANTEAFF
CDR3nt: TGCGCCAGCAGCTTGGAGGCGAACACTGAAGCTTTCTTT

j_gene: TRBJ2-3
v_gene: TRBV9
d_gene: NA
abundance: NA
CDR3aa: CASSVGYLTDTQYF
CDR3nt: TGTGCCAGCAGCGTAGGGTACCTCACAGATACGCAGTATTTT

j_gene: TRBJ1-1
v_gene: TRBV19
d_gene: NA
abundance: NA
CDR3aa: CASSYLGIEAFF
CDR3nt: TGTGCCAGTAGCTACCTGGGGATTGAAGCTTTCTTT

j_gene: TRBJ2-1
v_gene: TRBV7-2
d_gene: TRBD2
abundance: NA
CDR3aa: CASSITSGRNNEQFF
CDR3nt: TGTGCCAGCAGCATAACTAGCGGGCGGAACAATGAGCAGTTCTTC

j_gene: TRBJ1-2
v_gene: TRBV10-3
d_gene: TRBD1
abundance: NA
CDR3aa: CAISWTGGPYGYTF
CDR3nt: TGTGCCATCAGTTGGACAGGCGGACCATATGGCTACACCTTC

j_gene: TRBJ1-1
v_gene: TRBV27
d_gene: NA
abundance: NA
CDR3aa: CASSQRGLNTEAFF
CDR3nt: TGTGCCAGCAGCCAAAGGGGATTGAACACTGAAGCTTTCTTT

j_gene: TRBJ1-1
v_gene: TRBV6-6
d_gene: NA
abundance: NA
CDR3aa: CASSYGGMNTEAFF
CDR3nt: TGTGCCAGCAGTTACGGGGGGATGAACACTGAAGCTTTCTTT

j_gene: TRBJ1-1
v_gene: TRBV9
d_gene: NA
abundance: NA
CDR3aa: CASSVVWDTEAFF
CDR3nt: TGTGCCAGCAGCGTAGTTTGGGACACTGAAGCTTTCTTT

j_gene: TRBJ1-4
v_gene: TRBV30
d_gene: NA
abundance: NA
CDR3aa: CAWSVPLGKLFF
CDR3nt: TGTGCCTGGAGTGTACCTTTGGGAAAACTGTTTTTT

j_gene: TRBJ1-4
v_gene: TRBV4-3
d_gene: TRBD1
abundance: NA
CDR3aa: CASSQDSIGGQGFEKLFF
CDR3nt: TGCGCCAGCAGCCAAGATTCTATAGGGGGACAGGGGTTTGAAAAACTGTTTTTT

j_gene: TRBJ2-7
v_gene: TRBV25-1
d_gene: NA
abundance: NA
CDR3aa: CASSFVSGPRWGEEQYF
CDR3nt: TGTGCCAGCAGCTTCGTTTCGGGACCCAGGTGGGGTGAGGAGCAGTACTTC

j_gene: TRBJ2-3
v_gene: TRBV5-6
d_gene: TRBD1
abundance: once
CDR3aa: CASSLRDRGADTQYF
CDR3nt: TGTGCCAGCAGTTTGCGGGACAGGGGGGCAGATACGCAGTATTTT

j_gene: TRBJ1-2
v_gene: TRBV6-6
d_gene: NA
abundance: NA
CDR3aa: CASQQDFANYGYTF
CDR3nt: TGTGCCAGCCAACAGGATTTCGCTAACTATGGCTACACCTTC

j_gene: TRBJ1-2
v_gene: TRBV5-1
d_gene: TRBD1
abundance: NA
CDR3aa: CASSGGQANYGYTF
CDR3nt: TGCGCCAGCAGCGGGGGACAGGCCAACTATGGCTACACCTTC

j_gene: TRBJ1-6
v_gene: TRBV25-1
d_gene: NA
abundance: NA
CDR3aa: CASSEFFGSTPLHF
CDR3nt: TGTGCCAGCAGTGAATTTTTCGGGAGTACACCCCTCCACTTT

j_gene: TRBJ1-1
v_gene: TRBV6-5
d_gene: NA
abundance: once
CDR3aa: CASRMRGARTEAFF
CDR3nt: TGTGCCAGCAGGATGAGGGGGGCTCGCACTGAAGCTTTCTTT

j_gene: TRBJ1-2
v_gene: TRBV5-1
d_gene: NA
abundance: NA
CDR3aa: CASSLGVGRSYGYTF
CDR3nt: TGCGCCAGCAGCTTGGGTGTGGGGCGCAGCTATGGCTACACCTTC

j_gene: TRBJ1-4
v_gene: TRBV7-2
d_gene: TRBD1
abundance: NA
CDR3aa: CASSHDREDEKLFF
CDR3nt: TGTGCCAGCAGCCACGACAGGGAAGATGAAAAACTGTTTTTT

j_gene: TRBJ2-3
v_gene: TRBV9
d_gene: TRBD2
abundance: NA
CDR3aa: CASSVRAGGADTQYF
CDR3nt: TGTGCCAGCAGCGTACGAGCGGGAGGGGCAGATACGCAGTATTTT

j_gene: TRBJ2-7
v_gene: TRBV5-8
d_gene: NA
abundance: NA
CDR3aa: CASSITGSTYEQYF
CDR3nt: TGTGCCAGCAGTATTACAGGATCCACCTACGAGCAGTACTTC

j_gene: TRBJ2-7
v_gene: TRBV4-3
d_gene: NA
abundance: NA
CDR3aa: CASSQDRTSPYEQYF
CDR3nt: TGCGCCAGCAGCCAAGATAGGACCTCACCCTACGAGCAGTACTTC

j_gene: TRBJ2-1
v_gene: TRBV6-5
d_gene: TRBD2
abundance: NA
CDR3aa: CASSLTSGDYNEQFF
CDR3nt: TGTGCCAGCAGCCTAACTAGCGGGGATTACAATGAGCAGTTCTTC

j_gene: TRBJ1-1
v_gene: TRBV7-6
d_gene: NA
abundance: NA
CDR3aa: CASSPLLGGRDTEAFF
CDR3nt: TGTGCCAGCAGCCCTCTTCTAGGGGGAAGGGACACTGAAGCTTTCTTT

j_gene: TRBJ1-4
v_gene: TRBV4-3
d_gene: TRBD1
abundance: once
CDR3aa: CASSTTGGSEKLFF
CDR3nt: TGCGCCAGCAGCACGACAGGGGGCAGTGAAAAACTGTTTTTT

j_gene: TRBJ1-6
v_gene: TRBV10-3
d_gene: NA
abundance: NA
CDR3aa: CAISEGLNSPLHF
CDR3nt: TGTGCCATCAGTGAAGGACTCAATTCACCCCTCCACTTT

j_gene: TRBJ2-7
v_gene: TRBV4-3
d_gene: NA
abundance: NA
CDR3aa: CASSQDRAGHAREQYF
CDR3nt: TGCGCCAGCAGCCAAGATCGAGCCGGGCATGCGAGGGAGCAGTACTTC

j_gene: TRBJ2-5
v_gene: TRBV7-9
d_gene: NA
abundance: NA
CDR3aa: CASSFTGGSQETQYF
CDR3nt: TGTGCCAGCAGCTTCACGGGTGGCAGCCAAGAGACCCAGTACTTC

j_gene: TRBJ1-2
v_gene: TRBV2
d_gene: TRBD1
abundance: once
CDR3aa: CASSMGQGASGYTF
CDR3nt: TGTGCCAGCAGTATGGGACAGGGGGCCTCTGGCTACACCTTC

j_gene: TRBJ1-1
v_gene: TRBV30
d_gene: TRBD1
abundance: few
CDR3aa: CAWVTGRRTEAFF
CDR3nt: TGTGCCTGGGTGACAGGGAGGAGAACTGAAGCTTTCTTT

j_gene: TRBJ2-1
v_gene: TRBV2
d_gene: NA
abundance: NA
CDR3aa: CASRTGEQFF
CDR3nt: TGTGCCAGCCGGACGGGGGAGCAGTTCTTC

j_gene: TRBJ1-5
v_gene: TRBV30
d_gene: TRBD1
abundance: NA
CDR3aa: CAWSRKGQLPNQPQHF
CDR3nt: TGTGCCTGGAGTAGAAAGGGACAGCTACCCAATCAGCCCCAGCATTTT

j_gene: TRBJ2-1
v_gene: TRBV29-1
d_gene: NA
abundance: NA
CDR3aa: CSVDYGNEQFF
CDR3nt: TGCAGCGTTGATTACGGCAATGAGCAGTTCTTC

j_gene: TRBJ2-2
v_gene: TRBV9
d_gene: TRBD2
abundance: few
CDR3aa: CASSGRSGGAVTGELFF
CDR3nt: TGTGCCAGCAGCGGCCGATCGGGGGGGGCCGTAACCGGGGAGCTGTTTTTT

j_gene: TRBJ2-7
v_gene: TRBV4-1
d_gene: TRBD1
abundance: NA
CDR3aa: CASSREDRVYEQYF
CDR3nt: TGCGCCAGCAGCCGAGAGGACAGGGTCTACGAGCAGTACTTC

j_gene: TRBJ2-7
v_gene: TRBV7-8
d_gene: NA
abundance: once
CDR3aa: CASSLARFSSYEQYF
CDR3nt: TGTGCCAGCAGCTTAGCAAGGTTTTCTTCCTACGAGCAGTACTTC

j_gene: TRBJ1-1
v_gene: TRBV19
d_gene: NA
abundance: few
CDR3aa: CASSLFLHTEAFF
CDR3nt: TGTGCCAGTAGTCTCTTCCTACACACTGAAGCTTTCTTT

j_gene: TRBJ1-1
v_gene: TRBV5-6
d_gene: TRBD1
abundance: NA
CDR3aa: CASSLVRGRAFF
CDR3nt: TGTGCCAGCAGCTTGGTCAGGGGGCGAGCTTTCTTT

j_gene: TRBJ1-1
v_gene: TRBV7-6
d_gene: TRBD1
abundance: NA
CDR3aa: CASSASGQTEAFF
CDR3nt: TGTGCCAGCAGCGCCTCGGGACAGACCGAAGCTTTCTTT

j_gene: TRBJ1-1
v_gene: TRBV7-8
d_gene: NA
abundance: NA
CDR3aa: CASSPPGRSDTEAFF
CDR3nt: TGTGCCAGCAGCCCCCCGGGGAGATCGGACACTGAAGCTTTCTTT